This T cell receptor (beta chain) stems from a study of T cell responses to AZD1222 COVID-19 vaccine. Study-level points and caveats: The donors showed a predominance of white British ancestry and of females, with possible underestimation of clonal diversity. Dominant CD4 TCR responses targeted spike regions 160-218 and 743-854.

The CDR3 is 15 residues long. V shed 2 bases, J shed 2 bases, and the junction held 5 bases outside the gene matches. The V gene's germline CDR1 is SGHTA and CDR2 FQGNSA. Points on this clone: Its antigen is not known.

Profiling relied on immunoSEQ multiplex PCR, and the TCRdb table lists in-frame clones only, not all of them. The profile shows roughly 120,000 clones, roughly 84% of them singletons. The sequence was collected from an adult in good health. The V call is TRBV7-2, the J call TRBJ2-7, with 8 nucleotides matching TRBD2. The starting material was peripheral blood, obtained on day 0 of AZD1222 vaccination. The CDR3 nucleotides read TGTGCCAGCAGCTTAACTGGCGGGGGGACCTACGAGCAGTACTTC. Its protein product is CASSLTGGGTYEQYF.